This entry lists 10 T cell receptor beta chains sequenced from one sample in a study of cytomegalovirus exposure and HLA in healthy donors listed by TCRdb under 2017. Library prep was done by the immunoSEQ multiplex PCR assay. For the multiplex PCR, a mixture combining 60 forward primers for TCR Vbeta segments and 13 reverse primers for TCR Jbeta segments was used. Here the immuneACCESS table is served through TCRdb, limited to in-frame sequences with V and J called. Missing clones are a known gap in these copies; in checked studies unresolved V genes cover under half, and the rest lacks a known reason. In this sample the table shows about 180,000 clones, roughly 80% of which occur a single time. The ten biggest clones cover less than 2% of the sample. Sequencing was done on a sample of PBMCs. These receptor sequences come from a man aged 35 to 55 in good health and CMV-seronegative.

CDR3 in amino acids: CASSSYRYDTEAFF. CDR3 sequence (DNA): TGTGCCAGCAGCTCCTACAGGTATGACACTGAAGCTTTCTTT. The chain carries TRBV11-2 and TRBJ1-1; possibly TRBD1 for D (5 bases). V lost 4 bases, J lost 3 bases, and 12 bases lay in between. The germline gives CDR1 SGHAT, CDR2 FQNNGV. This CDR3 has 14 residues.

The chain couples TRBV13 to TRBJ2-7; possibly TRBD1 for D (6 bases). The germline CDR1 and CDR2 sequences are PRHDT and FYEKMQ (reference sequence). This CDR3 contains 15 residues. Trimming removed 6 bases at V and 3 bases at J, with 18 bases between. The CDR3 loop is CASRHTGTTSYEQYF. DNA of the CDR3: TGTGCCAGCAGGCACACCGGGACAACAAGCTACGAGCAGTACTTC.

The CDR3 DNA follows: TGTGCCAGCAGCCACGGACTAGCGGGAGGGGAGACCCAGTACTTC. This translates into CASSHGLAGGETQYF. The chain carries TRBV7-2 and TRBJ2-5; the match to TRBD2 covers 15 bases. There are 15 residues in the CDR3. Germline CDR1 SGHTA, CDR2 FQGNSA. Trimming took 5 bases from V and 5 from J; bases not matched to a gene: 3.

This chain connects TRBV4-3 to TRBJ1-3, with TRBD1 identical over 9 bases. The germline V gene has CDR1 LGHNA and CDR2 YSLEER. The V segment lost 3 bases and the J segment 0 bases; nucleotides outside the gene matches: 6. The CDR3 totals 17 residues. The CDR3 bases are TGCGCCAGCAGCCAGGGGACAGGGAAATACTCTGGAAACACCATATATTTT. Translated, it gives CASSQGTGKYSGNTIYF.

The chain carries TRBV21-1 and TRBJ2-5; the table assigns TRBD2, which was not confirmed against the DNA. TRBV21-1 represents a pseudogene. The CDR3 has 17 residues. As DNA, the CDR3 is TGTGCCAGCACTAAGGGTCAGCGGGGGGGCCCCTCAGAGACCCAGTACTTC. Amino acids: CASTKGQRGGPSETQYF.

CDR3 sequence: CASLGSGRAYEQYF. In DNA, the CDR3 is TGTGCCAGTCTAGGCTCCGGGCGGGCCTACGAGCAGTACTTC. The rearrangement links TRBV6-6 to TRBJ2-7, with D possibly matching TRBD2 (5 bases). This CDR3 comprises 14 residues. Trimming took off 9 bases at V and 2 bases at J, with 17 bases between the two ends. CDR1 is MNHNY and CDR2 is SVGAGI in the germline V gene (reference sequence).

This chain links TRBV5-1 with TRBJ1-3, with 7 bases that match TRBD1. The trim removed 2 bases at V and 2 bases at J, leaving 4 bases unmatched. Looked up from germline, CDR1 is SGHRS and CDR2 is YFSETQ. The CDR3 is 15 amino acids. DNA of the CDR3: TGCGCCAGCAGCTTATCCGACAGGGCTGGAAACACCATATATTTT. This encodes CASSLSDRAGNTIYF.

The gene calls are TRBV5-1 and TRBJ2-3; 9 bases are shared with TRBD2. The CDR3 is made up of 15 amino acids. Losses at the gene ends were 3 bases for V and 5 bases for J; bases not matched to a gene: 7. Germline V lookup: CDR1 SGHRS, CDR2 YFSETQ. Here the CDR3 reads CASSWGPSGKDTQYF. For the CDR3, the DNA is TGCGCCAGCAGCTGGGGGCCTAGCGGGAAAGATACGCAGTATTTT.

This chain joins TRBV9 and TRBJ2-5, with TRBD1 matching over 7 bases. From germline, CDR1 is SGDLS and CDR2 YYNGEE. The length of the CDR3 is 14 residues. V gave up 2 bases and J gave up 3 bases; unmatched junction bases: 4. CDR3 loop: CASSVTGTEETQYF. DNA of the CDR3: TGTGCCAGCAGCGTGACCGGGACAGAAGAGACCCAGTACTTC.

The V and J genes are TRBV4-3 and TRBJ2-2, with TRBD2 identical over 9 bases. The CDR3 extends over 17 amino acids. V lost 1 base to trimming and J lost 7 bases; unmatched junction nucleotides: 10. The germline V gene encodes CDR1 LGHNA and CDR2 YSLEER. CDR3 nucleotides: TGCGCCAGCAGCCAAGCCCCGGCGGGGGGGCAGAACGGGGAGCTGTTTTTT. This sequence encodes CASSQAPAGGQNGELFF.